One sample yielded the 32 T cell receptor beta chains listed below, sequenced in a study of blood T cell repertoires in COVID-19. Measured with immunoSEQ multiplex PCR; TCRdb has only the in-frame clones, and not every one. The data hold around 620,000 clones, with around 90% observed a single time. Sequencing was performed on peripheral blood. The source of these receptors is a woman under 30 with acute or convalescent COVID-19.

The chain links TRBV18 to TRBJ1-3; TRBD1 is a possible D gene (6 bases). Germline V lookup: CDR1 KGHSH, CDR2 LQKENI. V lost 4 bases, J lost 2 bases, and 9 bases lay in between. The CDR3 covers 14 residues. The CDR3 DNA reads TGTGCCAGCTCACGCACAGGGACTGGAAACACCATATATTTT. Amino acid sequence: CASSRTGTGNTIYF.

A note on this clone: The sample contains more than one DNA sequence encoding this CDR3. The V gene is TRBV12-3 or TRBV12-4, the J gene TRBJ1-4; D is unresolved. This CDR3 is built from 11 residues. V was cut by 3 bases and J by 8 bases, with 4 bases left in between. CDR3 in amino acids: CASSLREKLFF. CDR3 DNA: TGTGCCAGCAGTTTGCGGGAAAAACTGTTTTTT.

The chain combines TRBV6-5 with TRBJ2-7; D perhaps matches TRBD2 (6 bases). V was cut by 3 bases and J by 5 bases, with 14 bases left in between. Germline lookup yields CDR1 MNHEY and CDR2 SVGAGI. This CDR3 has 14 amino acids. The CDR3 DNA reads TGTGCCAGCAGTTATTTCGGGGGTATCGACGAGCAGTACTTC. This encodes CASSYFGGIDEQYF.

V and J are TRBV5-8 and TRBJ1-2; tentative D call: TRBD1 (6 bases). The germline V gene has CDR1 SGHTS and CDR2 YDEGEE. Trimming removed 0 bases from V and 4 bases from J, with 10 bases in between. The CDR3 spans 14 residues. The CDR3 loop reads CASSLDRAFYGYTF. The CDR3 DNA is TGTGCCAGCAGCTTGGACAGGGCTTTCTATGGCTACACCTTC.

The chain carries TRBV6-5 and TRBJ1-5; D is uncertain. The CDR3 has 15 residues. Germline CDR1 is MNHEY and CDR2 is SVGAGI. V gave up 8 bases and J gave up 7 bases, with 21 bases separating them. The CDR3 coding sequence is TGTGCCAGCGGACTAGAGACCCTTCCCCACCAGCCCCAGCATTTT. Its translation: CASGLETLPHQPQHF.

V is TRBV6-4 and J is TRBJ1-1; D is undetermined. Trimming removed 5 bases from V and 0 bases from J, with 7 bases in between. The CDR3 is made up of 13 amino acids. Germline V gene sequence: CDR1 MRHNA, CDR2 SNTAGT. CDR3 amino acids: CASSWQMNTEAFF. In nucleotides, the CDR3 is TGTGCCAGCAGTTGGCAGATGAACACTGAAGCTTTCTTT.

The chain couples TRBV29-1 to TRBJ1-2; 9 bases map to TRBD1. V trimming: 6 bases; J trimming: 5 bases; junction bases outside the gene matches: 10. The CDR3 totals 14 residues. Per germline, CDR1 SQVTM and CDR2 ANQGSEA. The CDR3 loop is CSVIMDRGGYGYTF. DNA of the CDR3: TGCAGCGTGATAATGGACAGGGGAGGGTATGGCTACACCTTC.

J is TRBJ2-7 and V is TRBV29-1; 9 bases agree with TRBD2. Germline CDR1 and CDR2: SQVTM and ANQGSEA. The CDR3 has 14 residues. The J segment lost 7 bases and the V segment lost 2 bases, leaving 9 bases of the junction unmatched. This chain's CDR3 is CSVESGTSFREQYF. The DNA of the CDR3 is TGCAGCGTTGAATCCGGGACTAGCTTTCGGGAGCAGTACTTC.

The chain has TRBV3-1 (or the pseudogene TRBV3-2) and TRBJ2-3; 10 nucleotides match TRBD2. Germline-derived CDR1 and CDR2 are LGHDT and YNNKEL (reference sequence). The junction had 4 bases not matched to a gene; V was cut back by 2 bases and J by 5 bases. This CDR3 is 15 amino acids long. CDR3 nucleotide sequence: TGTGCCAGCAGCCAACAAAGCGGGGGGGTAGATACGCAGTATTTT. This gives the protein CASSQQSGGVDTQYF.

This clone appeared a single time. The chain uses TRBV7-8 and TRBJ2-3; weak D call: TRBD2 (6 bases). This CDR3 has 13 amino acids. The V end was cut by 5 bases, the J end by 6 bases, with 12 bases between. Germline V CDR1 and CDR2: SGHVS, FQNEAQ. CDR3 DNA sequence: TGTGCCAGCAGCCAAGCTAGCGCGGATACGCAGTATTTT. Protein sequence: CASSQASADTQYF.

The chain links TRBV2 to TRBJ2-5; 8 bases are shared with TRBD2. Germline assignment: CDR1 SNHLY and CDR2 FYNNEI. The trim removed 7 bases at V and 9 bases at J, leaving 7 bases unmatched. The CDR3 is 12 amino acids. CDR3 DNA sequence: TGTGCCAGCACCCTAGGGCGGGAGGCCCAGTACTTC. Its protein is CASTLGREAQYF.

This chain's CDR3 is CASSYRDLNTEAFF. The CDR3, as DNA: TGTGCCAGCAGTTACAGGGATTTGAACACTGAAGCTTTCTTT. The chain employs TRBV28 and TRBJ1-1; perhaps TRBD1 as D (6 bases). Trimming pared 4 bases from V and 0 bases from J, leaving 9 bases between. The CDR3 has 14 amino acids. Germline lookup yields CDR1 MDHEN and CDR2 SYDVKM.

V is TRBV6-5 and J is TRBJ2-7, with TRBD1 identical over 8 bases. Germline V gives CDR1 MNHEY, CDR2 SVGAGI. The V and J ends lost 5 bases and 3 bases, in that order; junction bases with no gene match: 6. The CDR3 is 14 amino acids. CDR3 residues: CASSPGQGGYEQYF. CDR3 nucleotide sequence: TGTGCCAGCAGTCCCGGACAGGGTGGCTACGAGCAGTACTTC.

The chain combines TRBV28 with TRBJ1-3; no definite D call. The CDR3 is 15 residues long. V lost 5 bases and J lost 0, with 11 bases in between. Germline CDR1 MDHEN, CDR2 SYDVKM. The CDR3 bases are TGTGCCAGCAGTCTCCCGGTATTCTCTGGAAACACCATATATTTT. As protein: CASSLPVFSGNTIYF.

The chain joins TRBV24-1 to TRBJ2-5, with D perhaps matching TRBD2 (6 bases). V was shortened by 5 bases and J by 7 bases, with 10 bases between the two germline ends. Germline V gene lookup returns CDR1 KGHDR and CDR2 SFDVKD. The CDR3 runs to 12 residues. The CDR3 sequence is CATSGGDGTQYF. DNA for the CDR3: TGTGCCACCAGTGGCGGGGATGGGACCCAGTACTTC.

The chain is built from TRBV27 and TRBJ1-1, with a weak D call TRBD1 (6 bases). Trimming left V 6 bases short and J 2 bases short, with 10 bases between. The germline V gene has CDR1 MNHEY and CDR2 SMNVEV (reference sequence). The CDR3 covers 13 residues. The CDR3 nucleotides are TGTGCCAGCAGCTCGACAGGTAACACTGAAGCTTTCTTT. Amino acids: CASSSTGNTEAFF.

Note on this clone: Within the sample, other DNA sequences also encode this same CDR3. The rearrangement links TRBV9 to TRBJ2-1, with D maybe TRBD2 (5 bases). Germline V gives CDR1 SGDLS, CDR2 YYNGEE. Trimming took off 0 bases at V and 2 bases at J, with 6 bases between the two ends. CDR3 length: 14 residues. The CDR3 DNA sequence: TGTGCCAGCAGCGTAGGGGGAGCCTACAATGAGCAGTTCTTC. Its translation: CASSVGGAYNEQFF.

This clone was counted once. The chain joins TRBV27 to TRBJ1-5, with D maybe TRBD1 (6 bases). Germline CDR1 reads MNHEY; CDR2 reads SMNVEV (reference sequence). The V end was cut by 6 bases, the J end by 6 bases, with 9 bases between. The CDR3 totals 12 residues. The CDR3 nucleotides are TGTGCCAGCAGGAAGGGGGTTCAGCCCCAGCATTTT. It codes for CASRKGVQPQHF.

For this clone: Germline is not matched at one junction end, which may reflect a read error. This sequence joins TRBV6-5 and TRBJ2-7, with D perhaps TRBD1 (6 bases). Germline CDR1 is MNHEY and CDR2 is SVGAGI. There are 13 residues in the CDR3. As DNA, the CDR3 is TGTGTCAGCAGGTGGGACAACTCCTACGAGCAGTACTTC. This translates into CVSRWDNSYEQYF.

This chain links TRBV4-3 with TRBJ1-1; D not certain. This CDR3 region has 14 residues. CDR1 is LGHNA and CDR2 is YSLEER in the germline V gene. V was clipped by 4 bases and J by 1 base, with 10 bases between them. CDR3 coding DNA: TGCGCCAGCAGCCGAGGGCCGAGGAACACTGAAGCTTTCTTT. It translates to CASSRGPRNTEAFF.

This rearrangement joins TRBV7-2 to TRBJ1-3; a possible D gene is TRBD1 (5 bases). CDR1 and CDR2 from the germline V gene are SGHTA and FQGNSA. Deletions cut 7 bases from V and 3 bases from J, with 16 bases between. CDR3 size: 15 residues. The CDR3, as DNA: TGTGCCAGCACCTTCGGGGGTGTTGGTGGAAACACCATATATTTT. Amino acid sequence: CASTFGGVGGNTIYF.

This clone showed up just once. The V and J genes are TRBV9 and TRBJ1-1; TRBD1 might be the D (6 bases). Germline V CDR1 and CDR2: SGDLS, YYNGEE. The V end was cut by 6 bases, the J end by 4 bases, with 16 bases between. The CDR3 spans 14 residues. The CDR3 loop reads CASNYRGSATEAFF. CDR3 DNA: TGTGCCAGCAACTATAGGGGGTCGGCCACTGAAGCTTTCTTT.

The chain joins TRBV19 to TRBJ2-7, with TRBD1 matching 8 bases. Germline CDR1 reads LNHDA; CDR2 reads SQIVND (reference sequence). This CDR3 has 15 amino acids. The V segment lost 6 bases and the J segment 0 bases; nucleotides outside the gene matches: 7. CDR3 loop: CASSVDREDSYEQYF. DNA of the CDR3: TGTGCCAGTAGCGTGGACAGGGAGGACTCCTACGAGCAGTACTTC.

The chain uses TRBV11-2 and TRBJ1-1; D is possibly TRBD1 (5 bases). This CDR3 is 14 amino acids long. V dropped 1 base and J dropped 3 bases, with 9 bases sitting between them. Germline CDR1 and CDR2: SGHAT and FQNNGV. This CDR3 reads CASSLVTRDTEAFF. The CDR3 DNA sequence: TGTGCCAGCAGCTTAGTAACCAGGGACACTGAAGCTTTCTTT.

V usage is TRBV18 and J usage is TRBJ1-2; no reliable D call. V was shortened by 3 bases and J by 6 bases, with 11 bases between the two germline ends. CDR3 length: 13 amino acids. CDR1 and CDR2 from the germline V gene are KGHSH and LQKENI. The DNA for the CDR3 is TGTGCCAGCTCACCTCAGGCCGGGGATGGCTACACCTTC. This gives the protein CASSPQAGDGYTF.

This clone was picked up one time. The V call is TRBV10-1, the J call TRBJ2-1, with 9 bases lining up with TRBD2. The CDR3 is 14 amino acids. Trimming took 8 bases from V and 5 from J; bases not matched to a gene: 7. The V gene's germline CDR1 is WNHNN and CDR2 SYGVQD (reference sequence). The CDR3 here is CASLRGGPNNEQFF. The CDR3 region has the DNA TGCGCCAGCCTGCGGGGGGGCCCTAACAATGAGCAGTTCTTC.

CDR3 sequence (DNA): TGCGCCAGCAGTGAGTCGGGACTAGCTTTTAACATTCAGTACTTC. Its translation: CASSESGLAFNIQYF. This chain links TRBV10-2 with TRBJ2-4; 9 nucleotides align to TRBD2. The junction had 4 bases not matched to a gene; V was cut back by 0 bases and J by 7 bases. This CDR3 comprises 15 residues. The germline CDR1 and CDR2 sequences are WSHSY and SAAADI.

The genes are TRBV30 and TRBJ1-5; 7 nucleotides match TRBD1. Germline CDR1 and CDR2: GTSNPN and SVGIG (reference sequence). This CDR3 contains 14 residues. J was trimmed by 4 bases and V by 2 bases; bases with no gene match: 5. CDR3 loop: CAWSTQGWNQPQHF. CDR3 sequence (DNA): TGTGCCTGGAGTACACAGGGGTGGAATCAGCCCCAGCATTTT.

The chain combines TRBV2 with TRBJ1-2; D is unresolved. Germline CDR1 reads SNHLY; CDR2 reads FYNNEI. There are 13 residues in the CDR3. V was shortened by 6 bases and J by 2 bases, with 10 bases between the two germline ends. CDR3 sequence reads: CASRPTLNYGYTF. The CDR3 DNA reads TGTGCCAGCAGACCGACACTGAACTATGGCTACACCTTC.

The rearrangement uses TRBV7-9 and TRBJ1-4; tentatively, D is TRBD1 (5 bases). Trimming cost V 3 bases and J 0 bases, with 14 bases left between them. CDR1 is SEHNR, CDR2 FQNEAQ, per germline (reference sequence). This CDR3 has 17 amino acids. The CDR3 DNA follows: TGTGCCAGCAGCTTCGTGGCAGGGTACTCAACTAATGAAAAACTGTTTTTT. This sequence encodes CASSFVAGYSTNEKLFF.

This chain links TRBV27 with TRBJ2-7, with unresolved D. The CDR3 consists of 15 residues. V was cut by 5 bases and J by 2 bases, with 16 bases left in between. Germline CDR1 MNHEY, CDR2 SMNVEV (reference sequence). The CDR3 bases are TGTGCCAGCAGTACTACCTCGAGTTCGACCTACGAGCAGTACTTC. Its translation is CASSTTSSSTYEQYF.

The chain uses TRBV20-1 and TRBJ1-2, with a weak D call TRBD1 (6 bases). This CDR3 spans 12 amino acids. The germline V gene has CDR1 DFQATT and CDR2 SNEGSKA (reference sequence). V was cut by 6 bases and J by 6 bases, with 14 bases left in between. CDR3 sequence: CSASNRANGYTF. The CDR3 DNA reads TGCAGTGCCAGTAACAGGGCCAATGGCTACACCTTC.